The clone carrying this T cell receptor (beta chain) has just a few counts. The antigen remains unidentified. The sample originates from a study of blood T cells in healthy people across ages. Notes on the study in general: There was no known CMV status for donors, so expanded clonotype changes were possibly confounded.

The CDR3 contains 16 residues. V lost 0 bases and J lost 4, with 16 bases in between. The germline V gene encodes CDR1 SGHRS and CDR2 YFSETQ. A second PCR of about 7 to 11 cycles used a sample-barcoded 5' primer and a J-beta primer mix. TCRdb used MiXCR to reprocess the 5' RACE reads, holding one entry per CDR3 protein. The sample shows fewer than 950,000 distinct CDR3 sequences, about 37% of them seen only once. The source of this sequence is a man younger than 35 in good health. Input material: blood. The chain employs TRBV5-1 and TRBJ1-1, with D perhaps TRBD1 (6 bases). DNA of the CDR3: TGCGCCAGCAGCTTGGCTCCAGGGGATGGTAGCACTGAAGCTTTCTTT. Its translation: CASSLAPGDGSTEAFF.